This T cell receptor beta chain was identified in a study of early T cells in non-severe SARS-CoV-2 infection. Study summary: Investigators sequenced bulk RNA drawn from unsorted whole blood, and chains remained unpaired. Study findings and constraints: Private and CD4 specificities were missed by VDJdb matching, skewed to anti-spike CD8.

In the case of this clonotype: The antigen is unknown.

The V and J ends lost 5 bases and 2 bases respectively, with 10 bases between them. This CDR3 has 13 amino acids. CDR1 MNHEY and CDR2 SMNVEV come from the germline V gene (reference sequence). In the library, individual cDNA molecules carried attached unique molecular identifiers. TCRdb used MiXCR to reprocess the 5' RACE reads, holding one entry per CDR3 protein. The sample carries 80,000 to 100,000 distinct CDR3 sequences, more than 9.5% recorded once. This chain joins TRBV27 and TRBJ2-7, with D unclear. The TCR sequence derives from an adult who was a healthcare worker with PCR-confirmed SARS-CoV-2 infection or an uninfected control (not recorded which). The sample was whole blood, taken at baseline. The CDR3, as DNA: TGTGCCAGCAGTCCCAGGCCGCCCTACGAGCAGTACTTC. This gives the protein CASSPRPPYEQYF.